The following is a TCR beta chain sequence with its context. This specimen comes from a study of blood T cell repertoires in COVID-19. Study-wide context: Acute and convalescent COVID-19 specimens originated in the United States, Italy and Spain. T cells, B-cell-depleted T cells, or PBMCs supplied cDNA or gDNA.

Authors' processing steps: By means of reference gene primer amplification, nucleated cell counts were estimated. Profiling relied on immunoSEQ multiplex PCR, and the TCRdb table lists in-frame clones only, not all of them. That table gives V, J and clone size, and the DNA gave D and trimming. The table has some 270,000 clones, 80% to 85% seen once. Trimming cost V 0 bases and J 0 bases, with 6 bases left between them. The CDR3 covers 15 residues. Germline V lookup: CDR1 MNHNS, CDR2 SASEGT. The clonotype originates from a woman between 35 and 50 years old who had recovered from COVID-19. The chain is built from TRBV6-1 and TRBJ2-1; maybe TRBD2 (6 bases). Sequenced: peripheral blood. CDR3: CASSEAGGSYNEQFF. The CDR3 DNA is TGTGCCAGCAGTGAAGCGGGGGGCTCCTACAATGAGCAGTTCTTC.